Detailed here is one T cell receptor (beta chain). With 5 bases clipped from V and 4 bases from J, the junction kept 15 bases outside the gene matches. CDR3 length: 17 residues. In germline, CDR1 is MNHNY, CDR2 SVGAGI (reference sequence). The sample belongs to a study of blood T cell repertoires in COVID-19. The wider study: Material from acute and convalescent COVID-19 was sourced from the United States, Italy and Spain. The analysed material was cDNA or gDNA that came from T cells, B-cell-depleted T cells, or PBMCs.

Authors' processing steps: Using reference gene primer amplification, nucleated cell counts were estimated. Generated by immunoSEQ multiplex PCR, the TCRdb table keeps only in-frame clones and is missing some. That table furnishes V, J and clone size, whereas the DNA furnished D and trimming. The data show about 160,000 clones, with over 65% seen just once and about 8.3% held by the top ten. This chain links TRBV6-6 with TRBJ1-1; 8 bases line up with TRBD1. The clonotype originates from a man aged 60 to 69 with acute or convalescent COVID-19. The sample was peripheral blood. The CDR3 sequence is CASSRDPPGGEGTEAFF. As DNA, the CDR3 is TGTGCCAGCAGTCGGGACCCCCCAGGGGGCGAGGGCACTGAAGCTTTCTTT.